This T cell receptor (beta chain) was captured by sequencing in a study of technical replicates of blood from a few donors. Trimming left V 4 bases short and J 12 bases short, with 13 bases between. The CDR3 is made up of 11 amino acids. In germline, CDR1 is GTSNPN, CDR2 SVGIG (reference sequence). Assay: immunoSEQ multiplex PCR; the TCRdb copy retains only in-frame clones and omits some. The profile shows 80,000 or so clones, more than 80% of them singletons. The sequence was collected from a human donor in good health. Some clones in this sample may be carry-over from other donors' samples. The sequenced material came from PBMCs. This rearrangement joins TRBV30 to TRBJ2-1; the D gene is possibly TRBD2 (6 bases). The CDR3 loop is CAWTVGRMQFF. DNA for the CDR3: TGTGCCTGGACTGTAGGGAGGATGCAGTTCTTC.